These 18 T cell receptor beta chains share one sample of origin, sequenced in a study of Ad26.COV2.S vaccination and SARS-CoV-2 variants. The treatment here: approximately 18 received Ad26.COV2.S at low or high dose, single or two shots; about five received placebo; per-sample allocation not given. After the first vaccine or placebo injection, samples were drawn on day 63. This table comes from immunoSEQ multiplex PCR, and its TCRdb copy is limited to in-frame clones, with some not included. The table includes 300,000 to 350,000 clones, roughly 90% detected once. Source: peripheral blood, taken in a trial of Ad26.COV2.S vaccine versus placebo. These receptors were taken from a person between 18 and 59 years old who received the Ad26.COV2.S COVID-19 vaccine or a placebo.

This clone showed up just once. This rearrangement joins TRBV5-1 to TRBJ1-4; 7 bases are shared with TRBD1. J gave up 0 bases and V 7 bases, and 9 bases lay outside the gene matches. The CDR3 is 16 residues long. Germline V gene sequence: CDR1 SGHRS, CDR2 YFSETQ. The CDR3 sequence: CASLDRDRATNEKLFF. CDR3 in DNA: TGCGCCAGCCTAGACAGGGACCGCGCAACTAATGAAAAACTGTTTTTT.

The chain combines TRBV30 with TRBJ2-3; 7 nucleotides line up with TRBD2. CDR3 size: 13 residues. CDR1 and CDR2 from the germline V gene are GTSNPN and SVGIG (reference sequence). J lost 4 bases, V lost 4 bases, and 5 bases had no gene match. This chain's CDR3 is CAWIGEGPDTQYF. In DNA, the CDR3 is TGTGCCTGGATAGGGGAGGGTCCAGATACGCAGTATTTT.

This clone was observed once. The V call is TRBV18, the J call TRBJ2-1; TRBD2 matches 9 bases. Germline loops: CDR1 KGHSH, CDR2 LQKENI. The CDR3 runs to 15 residues. V lost 3 bases, J lost 3 bases, and 3 bases stayed unmatched. CDR3 nucleotide sequence: TGTGCCAGCTCACCCGGACTAGCGAACTACAATGAGCAGTTCTTC. Protein: CASSPGLANYNEQFF.

The rearrangement links TRBV11-2 to TRBJ2-5; D is unclear. V lost 1 base, J lost 5 bases, and 8 bases lay in between. The CDR3 has 13 residues. The V gene's germline CDR1 is SGHAT and CDR2 FQNNGV. The CDR3 sequence is CASSLGDRETQYF. CDR3 DNA sequence: TGTGCCAGCAGCTTAGGGGATCGGGAGACCCAGTACTTC.

The chain couples TRBV11-3 to TRBJ2-5, with D possibly matching TRBD2 (8 bases). V was clipped by 5 bases and J by 4 bases, with 20 bases between them. Germline V gives CDR1 SGHNT, CDR2 YENEEA. The CDR3 runs 16 residues. The CDR3 sequence: CASSRGGGDRAETQYF. CDR3 bases: TGTGCCAGCAGCCGGGGGGGAGGCGACAGGGCAGAGACCCAGTACTTC.

V and J are TRBV29-1 and TRBJ2-3, with TRBD1 matching 7 bases. From germline, CDR1 is SQVTM and CDR2 ANQGSEA. J lost 2 bases, V lost 4 bases, and 3 bases had no gene match. The CDR3 loop spans 13 amino acids. The CDR3 is CSVVGTVTDTQYF. CDR3 in DNA: TGCAGCGTTGTCGGGACAGTCACAGATACGCAGTATTTT.

The rearrangement joins TRBV28 to TRBJ2-7, with D unresolved. CDR3 length: 14 residues. Trimming shortened V by 5 bases and J by 4 bases, and 15 bases separated the two germline ends. The germline CDR1 and CDR2 sequences are MDHEN and SYDVKM. In DNA form, the CDR3 reads TGTGCCAGCAGTCCCGTTTTTGGGGTGTACGAGCAGTACTTC. It is translated as CASSPVFGVYEQYF.

J is TRBJ1-3 and V is TRBV4-3; tentatively, D is TRBD1 (5 bases). The CDR3 has 16 amino acids. Germline V gives CDR1 LGHNA, CDR2 YSLEER. Trimming pared 0 bases from V and 4 bases from J, leaving 13 bases between. CDR3 bases: TGCGCCAGCAGCCAAGAGGGACTCCCCCCGGGAAACACCATATATTTT. Translation gives CASSQEGLPPGNTIYF.

The V and J genes are TRBV7-9 and TRBJ1-1; 10 bases are a match to TRBD1. Germline V CDR1 and CDR2: SEHNR, FQNEAQ (reference sequence). The CDR3 totals 17 residues. The ends lost 6 bases at V and 1 base at J; junction bases unmatched: 11. The CDR3 nucleotides are TGTGCCAGCAGGCAAGGGGACAGGGGAAAGTCGAACACTGAAGCTTTCTTT. Protein sequence: CASRQGDRGKSNTEAFF.

CDR3 in amino acids: CASSEQGDYGYTF. Here the CDR3 DNA reads TGCGCCAGCAGTGAACAGGGCGACTATGGCTACACCTTC. The chain joins TRBV10-2 to TRBJ1-2; TRBD1 is a possible D gene (6 bases). Germline V gene data show CDR1 as WSHSY and CDR2 as SAAADI. This CDR3 contains 13 residues. V shed 3 bases and J shed 3 bases, with 8 bases lying between them.

This sequence joins TRBV5-4 and TRBJ1-2; D perhaps matches TRBD1 (5 bases). CDR3 length: 13 amino acids. V gave up 0 bases and J gave up 7 bases, with 10 bases separating them. In germline, CDR1 is SGHNT, CDR2 YYREEE (reference sequence). CDR3 loop: CASSLVREVGYTF. CDR3 sequence (DNA): TGTGCCAGCAGCTTGGTCAGGGAGGTTGGCTACACCTTC.

The J gene is TRBJ2-7, the V gene TRBV5-8; D could derive from TRBD1 or TRBD2 (6 bases each). Germline V CDR1 and CDR2: SGHTS, YDEGEE. Trimming took 4 bases from V and 4 from J, leaving 21 bases between them. The CDR3 consists of 16 residues. CDR3 coding DNA: TGTGCCAGCAGCCAAGGGTTCGGGGGCCCCTTATACGAGCAGTACTTC. Translation gives CASSQGFGGPLYEQYF.

The chain links TRBV5-1 to TRBJ1-1, with 9 positions matching TRBD1. V shed 0 bases, J shed 2 bases, and the junction held 8 bases outside the gene matches. Germline V CDR1 and CDR2: SGHRS, YFSETQ. The CDR3 runs 17 residues. CDR3 DNA: TGCGCCAGCAGCTTGGCCGCGGGACAGGGAAGTAACACTGAAGCTTTCTTT. It specifies CASSLAAGQGSNTEAFF.

The rearrangement links TRBV18 to TRBJ2-1, with a possible D match to TRBD1 (5 bases). The CDR3 has 14 residues. Trimming pared 3 bases from V and 6 bases from J, leaving 12 bases between. Germline-derived CDR1 and CDR2 are KGHSH and LQKENI. The CDR3 coding sequence is TGTGCCAGCTCACCGGGGCCCGGAGCCAATGAGCAGTTCTTC. It specifies CASSPGPGANEQFF. Using reference TRBV18 and TRBJ2-1 for the parts outside the CDR3, the full variable domain is NAGVMQNPRHLVRRRGQEARLRCSPMKGHSHVYWYRQLPEEGLKFMVYLQKENIIDESGMPKERFSAEFPKEGPSILRIQQVVRGDSAAYFCASSPGPGANEQFFGPGTRLTVL.

In nucleotides, the CDR3 is TGTGCCAGCAGCTTGCTCACGGCGGGAGCCGGGGATACGCAGTATTTT. It is translated as CASSLLTAGAGDTQYF. V is TRBV5-4 and J is TRBJ2-3, with TRBD2 matching 7 bases. V lost 1 base to trimming and J lost 6 bases; unmatched junction nucleotides: 11. CDR3 length: 16 amino acids. Germline V CDR1 and CDR2: SGHNT, YYREEE (reference sequence).

The chain joins TRBV13 to TRBJ2-7; 7 positions match TRBD1. V trimming: 3 bases; J trimming: 0 bases; junction bases outside the gene matches: 5. Germline V CDR1 and CDR2: PRHDT, FYEKMQ (reference sequence). CDR3 length equals 15 residues. This CDR3 reads CASSLGRDSSYEQYV. The CDR3 DNA reads TGTGCCAGCAGCTTGGGTCGGGACAGCTCCTACGAGCAGTACGTC.

The chain employs TRBV2 and TRBJ1-2; no firm D call. Between the trimmed V and J ends, which lost 9 bases and 1 base, there was a span of 9 bases. The length of the CDR3 is 12 residues. Germline CDR1 and CDR2: SNHLY and FYNNEI. CDR3 in DNA: TGTGCCAGGACAACCCTTAACTATGGCTACACCTTC. This gives the protein CARTTLNYGYTF. Supplemented by reference TRBV2 and TRBJ1-2, the full variable domain reads EPEVTQTPSHQVTQMGQEVILRCVPISNHLYFYWYRQILGQKVEFLVSFYNNEISEKSEIFDDQFSVERPDGSNFTLKIRSTKLEDSAMYFCARTTLNYGYTFGSGTRLTVV.

The rearrangement links TRBV7-9 to TRBJ2-3; D may be TRBD2 (5 bases). Germline CDR1 is SEHNR and CDR2 is FQNEAQ (reference sequence). V was pared by 1 base and J by 6 bases, with 11 bases between. The length of the CDR3 is 14 residues. The CDR3 DNA follows: TGTGCCAGCAGCTTAGTTCAGCGGATGGATACGCAGTATTTT. Translating gives CASSLVQRMDTQYF.